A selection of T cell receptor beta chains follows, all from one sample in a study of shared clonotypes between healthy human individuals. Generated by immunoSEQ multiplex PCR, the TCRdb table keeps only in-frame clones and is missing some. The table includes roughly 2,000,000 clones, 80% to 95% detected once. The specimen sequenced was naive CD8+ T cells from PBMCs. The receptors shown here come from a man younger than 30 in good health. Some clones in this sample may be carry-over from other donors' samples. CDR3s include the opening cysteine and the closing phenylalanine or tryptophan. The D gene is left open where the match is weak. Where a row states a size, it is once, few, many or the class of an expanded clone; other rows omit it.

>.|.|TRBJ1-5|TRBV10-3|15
CAISESMREGQPQHF
TGTGCCATCAGTGAGTCGATGAGGGAAGGTCAGCCCCAGCATTTT
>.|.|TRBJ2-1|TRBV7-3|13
CASSLGQTNEQFF
TGTGCCAGCAGCTTAGGACAGACCAATGAGCAGTTCTTC
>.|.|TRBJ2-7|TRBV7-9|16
CASSPKAGNTLYEQYF
TGTGCCAGCAGCCCCAAGGCTGGAAACACGCTCTACGAGCAGTACTTC
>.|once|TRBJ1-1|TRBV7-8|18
CASSLVSGFFLSDTEAFF
TGTGCCAGCAGCTTAGTTTCGGGGTTTTTTCTGTCGGACACTGAAGCTTTCTTT
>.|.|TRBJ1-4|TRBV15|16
CATSRDAGFDNEKLFF
TGTGCCACCAGCAGAGATGCGGGTTTCGATAATGAAAAACTGTTTTTT
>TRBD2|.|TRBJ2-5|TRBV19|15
CASSTRNSGKETQYF
TGTGCCAGTAGTACAAGAAATAGCGGGAAGGAGACCCAGTACTTC
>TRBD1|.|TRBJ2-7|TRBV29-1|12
CSVWDRGYEQYF
TGCAGCGTTTGGGACAGGGGATACGAGCAGTACTTC
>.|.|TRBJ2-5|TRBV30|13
CAWSTDWQETQYF
TGTGCCTGGAGTACCGACTGGCAAGAGACCCAGTACTTC
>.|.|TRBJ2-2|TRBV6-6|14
CASGGLLNTGELFF
TGTGCCAGCGGGGGGCTCTTGAACACCGGGGAGCTGTTTTTT
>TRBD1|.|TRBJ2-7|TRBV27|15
CASRGPGTGGIEQYF
TGTGCCAGCAGGGGCCCCGGGACAGGGGGCATCGAGCAGTACTTC
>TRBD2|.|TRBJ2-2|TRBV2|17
CASSQTSGRVRTGELFF
TGTGCCAGCAGTCAAACTAGCGGGAGGGTAAGGACCGGGGAGCTGTTTTTT
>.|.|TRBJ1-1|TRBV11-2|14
CASSLSTGGRGAFF
TGTGCCAGCAGCTTAAGCACCGGGGGCCGAGGAGCTTTCTTT
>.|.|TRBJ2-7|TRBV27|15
CASSFGGAGDYEQYF
TGTGCCAGCAGTTTTGGGGGGGCAGGAGACTACGAGCAGTACTTC
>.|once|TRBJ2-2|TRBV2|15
CASRVEGGYTGELFF
TGTGCCAGCAGGGTAGAGGGAGGTTACACCGGGGAGCTGTTTTTT
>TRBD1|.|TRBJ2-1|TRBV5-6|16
CASSFQGQLTYNEQFF
TGTGCCAGCAGCTTCCAGGGACAGTTAACCTACAATGAGCAGTTCTTC
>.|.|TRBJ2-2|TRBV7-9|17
CASSLGGSRKNTGELFF
TGTGCCAGCAGCTTAGGAGGTTCGCGGAAGAACACCGGGGAGCTGTTTTTT
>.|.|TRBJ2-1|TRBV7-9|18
CASSLAKGRRLVVTEQFF
TGTGCCAGCAGCTTAGCGAAGGGAAGGCGTCTAGTTGTTACTGAGCAGTTCTTC
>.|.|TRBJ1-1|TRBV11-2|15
CASRGHRAESTEAFF
TGTGCCAGCAGGGGCCACAGGGCGGAGAGCACTGAAGCTTTCTTT
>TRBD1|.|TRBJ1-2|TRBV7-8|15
CASSIDRGANYGYTF
TGTGCCAGCAGCATCGACAGGGGTGCGAACTATGGCTACACCTTC
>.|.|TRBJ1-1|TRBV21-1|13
CASSKIVVAEAFF
TGTGCCAGCAGCAAAATAGTAGTCGCTGAAGCTTTCTTT
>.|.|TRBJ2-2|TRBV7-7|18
CASSLAMGRALNTGELFF
TGTGCCAGCAGCTTAGCAATGGGGCGAGCCTTAAACACCGGGGAGCTGTTTTTT
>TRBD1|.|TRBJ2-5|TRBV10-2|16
CATRPPDRGQGETQYF
TGCGCCACCCGCCCCCCGGACAGGGGGCAAGGAGAGACCCAGTACTTC
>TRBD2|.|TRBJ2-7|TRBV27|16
CASSPFRSGNYLEQYF
TGTGCCAGCAGCCCATTCCGTAGCGGGAACTATCTCGAGCAGTACTTC
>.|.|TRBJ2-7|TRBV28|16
CASSLLGLGQGSEQYF
TGTGCCAGCAGTTTATTGGGCCTAGGGCAGGGATCCGAGCAGTACTTC
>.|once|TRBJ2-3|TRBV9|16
CASSVRSQGITDTQYF
TGTGCCAGCAGCGTACGCTCACAGGGAATCACAGATACGCAGTATTTT
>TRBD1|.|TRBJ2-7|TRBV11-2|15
CASSLRQGTSQEQYF
TGTGCCAGCAGCCTACGACAGGGGACGTCTCAAGAGCAGTACTTC
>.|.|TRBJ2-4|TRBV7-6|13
CASSASTKNIQYF
TGTGCCAGCAGCGCGTCTACCAAAAACATTCAGTACTTC
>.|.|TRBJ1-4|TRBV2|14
CASHPGPLYEKLFF
TGTGCCAGCCATCCGGGACCCCTCTATGAAAAACTGTTTTTT
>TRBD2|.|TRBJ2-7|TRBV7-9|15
CASSKPGRSGNEQYF
TGTGCCAGCAGCAAACCCGGGAGGAGCGGGAACGAGCAGTACTTC
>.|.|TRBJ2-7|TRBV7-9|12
CASSLGAVEQYF
TGTGCCAGCAGCTTAGGTGCTGTAGAGCAGTACTTC
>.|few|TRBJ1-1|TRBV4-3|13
CASSQDLNTEAFF
TGCGCCAGCAGCCAAGACCTGAACACTGAAGCTTTCTTT
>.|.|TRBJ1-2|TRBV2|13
CASSEAPAPGYTF
TGTGCCAGCAGTGAAGCGCCAGCGCCAGGCTACACCTTC
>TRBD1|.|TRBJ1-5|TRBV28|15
CASSFQGVSNQPQHF
TGTGCCAGCAGTTTTCAGGGGGTAAGCAATCAGCCCCAGCATTTT
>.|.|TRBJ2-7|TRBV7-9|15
CASSFRGAPLYEQYF
TGTGCCAGCAGCTTTCGGGGGGCCCCCCTCTACGAGCAGTACTTC
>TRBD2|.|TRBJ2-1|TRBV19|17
CASSIDPTSGSRGEQFF
TGTGCCAGTAGTATAGATCCGACTAGCGGGAGTCGTGGTGAGCAGTTCTTC
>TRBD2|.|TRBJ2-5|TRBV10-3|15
CAISGETSGRETQYF
TGTGCCATCAGTGGCGAGACTAGCGGGAGAGAGACCCAGTACTTC
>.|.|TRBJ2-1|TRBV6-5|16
CASSYSSGGDQDKQFF
TGTGCCAGCAGTTACTCGAGCGGAGGAGACCAAGACAAGCAGTTCTTC
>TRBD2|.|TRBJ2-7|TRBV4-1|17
CASSQGGTSGASYEQYF
TGCGCCAGCAGCCAAGGCGGGACTAGCGGAGCCTCCTACGAGCAGTACTTC
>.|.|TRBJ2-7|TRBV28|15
CASSFPGQAPYEQYF
TGTGCCAGCAGTTTCCCGGGCCAGGCTCCCTACGAGCAGTACTTC
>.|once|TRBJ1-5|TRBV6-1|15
CASRGWQGGSQPQHF
TGTGCCAGCAGAGGATGGCAGGGAGGCAGTCAGCCCCAGCATTTT
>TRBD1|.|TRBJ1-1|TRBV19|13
CASVQGYAAEAFF
TGTGCCAGTGTACAGGGGTATGCGGCTGAAGCTTTCTTT
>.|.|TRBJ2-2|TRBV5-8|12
CASSRRRGELFF
TGTGCCAGCAGCCGAAGAAGGGGGGAGCTGTTTTTT
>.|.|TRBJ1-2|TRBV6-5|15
CASSYSRWGSYGYTF
TGTGCCAGCAGTTACTCTCGTTGGGGCAGCTATGGCTACACCTTC
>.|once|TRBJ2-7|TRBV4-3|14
CASSQRGQYYEQYF
TGCGCCAGCAGCCAACGAGGCCAGTACTACGAGCAGTACTTC
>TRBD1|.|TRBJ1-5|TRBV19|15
CASSTTGGRNQPQHF
TGTGCCAGTAGCACGACAGGGGGCCGCAATCAGCCCCAGCATTTT
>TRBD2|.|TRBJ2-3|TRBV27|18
CASSDRTRGGGYADTQYF
TGTGCCAGCAGTGACCGTACCCGGGGGGGAGGTTATGCAGATACGCAGTATTTT